A single sample gave rise to the 7 T cell receptor beta chains below, sequenced in a study of human T cells and chemical hapten exposure. TCRdb reprocessed the 5' RACE reads via MiXCR and lists one record per CDR3 protein. The top ten clones hold about 1.3% of a sample with 130,000 or so distinct CDR3 sequences, 4.1% of them seen once. Total RNA was isolated from whole blood that had not been fractionated. The source is a female donor in good health.

This clonotype was counted at least ten times. The V call is TRBV6-2 or TRBV6-3, the J call TRBJ1-2; no firm D call. The CDR3 contains 13 residues. Germline CDR1 is MNHEY and CDR2 is SVGEGT. V was shortened by 6 bases and J by 11 bases, with 19 bases between the two germline ends. CDR3 nucleotides: TGTGCCAGCAGCCAATTCGGAACGGCTCCGTACACCTTC. Translating it yields CASSQFGTAPYTF.

This clonotype was seen many times. This sequence joins TRBV6-5 and TRBJ2-3; D may match TRBD1 or TRBD2 (6 bases each). This CDR3 is 15 amino acids long. The germline CDR1 and CDR2 sequences are MNHEY and SVGAGI. V was shortened by 6 bases and J by 0 bases, with 13 bases between the two germline ends. The CDR3 reads CASSRSGASTDTQYF. CDR3 DNA: TGTGCCAGCAGCCGATCGGGGGCTAGCACAGATACGCAGTATTTT.

The chain is built from TRBV30 and TRBJ1-4, with no clear D. The germline gives CDR1 GTSNPN, CDR2 SVGIG (reference sequence). The CDR3 runs 11 residues. Trimming shortened V by 0 bases and J by 6 bases, and 2 bases separated the two germline ends. This chain's CDR3 is CAWSVDEKLFF. Written as DNA, the CDR3 is TGTGCCTGGAGTGTCGATGAAAAACTGTTTTTT. The full variable domain, its missing parts supplied by reference TRBV30 and TRBJ1-4, is SQTIHQWPATLVQPVGSPLSLECTVEGTSNPNLYWYRQAAGRGLQLLFYSVGIGQISSEVPQNLSASRPQDRQFILSSKKLLLSDSGFYLCAWSVDEKLFFGSGTQLSVL.

There are many counts of this clonotype. V usage is TRBV28 and J usage is TRBJ2-1; the D is unclear. Germline CDR1 reads MDHEN; CDR2 reads SYDVKM. With 11 bases removed from V and 9 bases from J, the gap between germline ends came to 17 bases. This CDR3 spans 12 amino acids. Here the CDR3 reads CAWNRGVGEQFF. The CDR3, as DNA: TGTGCCTGGAATCGTGGAGTCGGTGAGCAGTTCTTC.

This clonotype has just a few counts. This chain joins TRBV6-4 and TRBJ2-1, with D perhaps being TRBD1 or TRBD2 (5 bases each). The CDR3 runs 14 residues. Germline lookup yields CDR1 MRHNA and CDR2 SNTAGT. V lost 1 base and J lost 9, with 13 bases in between. The CDR3 DNA reads TGTGCCAGCAGTGACTACGTCGGGGCAGTTGAGCAGTTCTTC. Its translation: CASSDYVGAVEQFF.

Ten or more counts support this clonotype. The CDR3 DNA follows: TGTGCCAGCAGAATCGGGCAGGGGTATGGCTACACCTTC. This codes for CASRIGQGYGYTF. This rearrangement joins TRBV6-4 to TRBJ1-2; possible D gene TRBD1, 6 bases. The germline CDR1 and CDR2 sequences are MRHNA and SNTAGT. The CDR3 length is 13 residues. V was trimmed by 6 bases and J by 5 bases, leaving 13 bases between them.

This clonotype was observed at least ten times. This CDR3 reads CASSLTSKATNEKLFF. The DNA for the CDR3 is TGCGCCAGCAGCCTAACGAGCAAGGCGACTAATGAAAAACTGTTTTTT. The V call is TRBV4-1, the J call TRBJ1-4, with D unclear. CDR3 length: 16 residues. The germline CDR1 and CDR2 sequences are MGHRA and YSYEKL. With 4 bases removed from V and 2 bases from J, the gap between germline ends came to 14 bases.